These T cell receptor beta chains were read from a single sample in a study of blood T cell repertoires in COVID-19. Generated by immunoSEQ multiplex PCR, the TCRdb table keeps only in-frame clones and is missing some. The table shows roughly 230,000 clones, with approximately 80% occurring only once. The sequencing sample was made of peripheral blood. The origin of the receptors is a woman in her fifties or sixties with acute or convalescent COVID-19. Both conserved end residues are part of each CDR3. The D gene is left open where the match is weak. Size is stated for part of the rows, as once, few or many counts, or as a class when the clone is expanded.

d_gene: NA; j_gene: TRBJ2-7; v_gene: TRBV7-2; abundance: once; CDR3nt: TGTGCCAGCAGCTTCTGGGGAGTAACCTACGAGCAGTACTTC; CDR3aa: CASSFWGVTYEQYF
d_gene: TRBD1; j_gene: TRBJ1-1; v_gene: TRBV2; abundance: once; CDR3nt: TGTGCCAGCAGCCAGACAGGGGGGCTCTCGAACACTGAAGCTTTCTTT; CDR3aa: CASSQTGGLSNTEAFF
d_gene: NA; j_gene: TRBJ1-4; v_gene: TRBV7-9; abundance: NA; CDR3nt: TGTGCCAGCAGCTTTCCACGCGGTGAAAAACTGTTTTTT; CDR3aa: CASSFPRGEKLFF
d_gene: NA; j_gene: TRBJ1-3; v_gene: TRBV7-9; abundance: NA; CDR3nt: TGTGCCAGCAGCCTAGGCGGAGGAGCTGACACCATATATTTT; CDR3aa: CASSLGGGADTIYF
d_gene: NA; j_gene: TRBJ1-2; v_gene: TRBV28; abundance: NA; CDR3nt: TGTGCCAGCAGTCACCGGGACACATCTAACTATGGCTACACCTTC; CDR3aa: CASSHRDTSNYGYTF
d_gene: NA; j_gene: TRBJ1-5; v_gene: TRBV12-3/TRBV12-4; abundance: NA; CDR3nt: TGTGCCAGCAGTACAGGGTCAGGTCAGCCCCAGCATTTT; CDR3aa: CASSTGSGQPQHF
d_gene: NA; j_gene: TRBJ2-4; v_gene: TRBV30; abundance: NA; CDR3nt: TGTGCCGGAGGCGGTCGGAACATTCAGTACTTC; CDR3aa: CAGGGRNIQYF
d_gene: TRBD2; j_gene: TRBJ2-4; v_gene: TRBV28; abundance: NA; CDR3nt: TGTGCCAGCAGTTTACGGGGGGGCGCGAACATTCAGTACTTC; CDR3aa: CASSLRGGANIQYF
d_gene: TRBD1; j_gene: TRBJ1-5; v_gene: TRBV2; abundance: NA; CDR3nt: TGTGCCAGCAGCGGGACAGGGGGCAATCAGCCCCAGCATTTT; CDR3aa: CASSGTGGNQPQHF
d_gene: NA; j_gene: TRBJ1-2; v_gene: TRBV19; abundance: NA; CDR3nt: TGTGCCAGTAATAACAGGGACTATGGCTACACCTTC; CDR3aa: CASNNRDYGYTF
d_gene: TRBD2; j_gene: TRBJ2-1; v_gene: TRBV2; abundance: NA; CDR3nt: TGTGCCAGCAGCGGGACTAGCGGGCGAGACTACAATGAGCAGTTCTTC; CDR3aa: CASSGTSGRDYNEQFF
d_gene: NA; j_gene: TRBJ1-3; v_gene: TRBV5-6; abundance: few; CDR3nt: TGTGCCAGCAGCTTGGTCTCCTCTGGAAACACCATATATTTT; CDR3aa: CASSLVSSGNTIYF
d_gene: NA; j_gene: TRBJ1-2; v_gene: TRBV6-5; abundance: NA; CDR3nt: TGTGCCAGCACGAGAGCTAACTATGGCTACACCTTC; CDR3aa: CASTRANYGYTF
d_gene: NA; j_gene: TRBJ2-6; v_gene: TRBV2; abundance: NA; CDR3nt: TGTGCCAGCAGCGTGGAGGGGTCTGGGGCCAACGTCCTGACTTTC; CDR3aa: CASSVEGSGANVLTF
d_gene: NA; j_gene: TRBJ1-6; v_gene: TRBV3-1/TRBV3-2; abundance: NA; CDR3nt: TGTGCCAGCAGCCGGAGGCCAGTTAATTCACCCCTCCACTTT; CDR3aa: CASSRRPVNSPLHF